Below are 14 T cell receptor beta chains sequenced from a single sample in a study of CD8 T cells in Susac syndrome. When the RNA was reverse transcribed, random hexamers were used with an input of about 0.5 to 1 ug. TCRdb reanalysed the immunoSEQ multiplex PCR reads using MiXCR and keeps one entry per CDR3 protein. The sample contains 170,000 or so distinct CDR3 sequences, over 85% of which appear only once. The sequenced sample was CD4+ T cells from PBMCs. The receptors were gathered from a human donor with multiple sclerosis.

The chain recombines TRBV28 with TRBJ2-5; D is undetermined. Germline CDR1 MDHEN, CDR2 SYDVKM. V dropped 0 bases and J dropped 1 base, with 6 bases sitting between them. The CDR3 spans 14 residues. CDR3 protein: CASSLWHSQETQYF. The CDR3 DNA sequence: TGTGCCAGCAGTTTATGGCACAGCCAAGAGACCCAGTACTTC.

V and J are TRBV5-1 and TRBJ1-4; perhaps TRBD1 as D (5 bases). Germline loops: CDR1 SGHRS, CDR2 YFSETQ. The length of the CDR3 is 14 residues. Between the trimmed V and J ends, which lost 3 bases and 5 bases, there was a span of 11 bases. The DNA of the CDR3 is TGCGCCAGCAGCTCGACAGCCAGCAATGAAAAACTGTTTTTT. Translating gives CASSSTASNEKLFF. Drawing the rest from reference TRBV5-1 and TRBJ1-4, the complete variable domain is KAGVTQTPRYLIKTRGQQVTLSCSPISGHRSVSWYQQTPGQGLQFLFEYFSETQRNKGNFPGRFSGRQFSNSRSEMNVSTLELGDSALYLCASSSTASNEKLFFGSGTQLSVL.

J is TRBJ2-3 and V is TRBV5-1; D is possibly TRBD2 (5 bases). The CDR3 has 15 amino acids. Germline V gene sequence: CDR1 SGHRS, CDR2 YFSETQ. The ends were cut back, 4 bases at V and 0 bases at J, with 12 bases in the middle. CDR3 sequence reads: CASSLSGASTDTQYF. The DNA of the CDR3 is TGCGCCAGCAGCCTCAGCGGAGCAAGCACAGATACGCAGTATTTT.

The gene calls are TRBV5-1 and TRBJ2-7; a weak D match, TRBD1 (6 bases). The CDR3 extends over 15 amino acids. V lost 4 bases and J 2 bases, leaving 16 bases between the germline ends. Germline CDR1 SGHRS, CDR2 YFSETQ. The CDR3 sequence is CASSIGSTGTYEQYF. The CDR3 coding sequence is TGCGCCAGCAGCATCGGCTCCACAGGGACCTACGAGCAGTACTTC.

J is TRBJ1-1 and V is TRBV15, with a possible D match to TRBD1 (5 bases). Germline V gene lookup returns CDR1 LNHNV and CDR2 YYDKDF (reference sequence). V was clipped by 0 bases and J by 1 base, with 12 bases between them. The CDR3 consists of 16 residues. Here the CDR3 reads CATSRDRVGTNTEAFF. CDR3 coding DNA: TGTGCCACCAGCAGAGACAGGGTTGGTACGAACACTGAAGCTTTCTTT.

The genes are TRBV7-9 and TRBJ2-3; weak D call: TRBD2 (5 bases). V was shortened by 1 base and J by 0 bases, with 8 bases between the two germline ends. This CDR3 is built from 15 residues. The germline V gene has CDR1 SEHNR and CDR2 FQNEAQ (reference sequence). The CDR3 region has the DNA TGTGCCAGCAGCTTAGACGGACTTAGCACAGATACGCAGTATTTT. Its translation is CASSLDGLSTDTQYF.

The CDR3 bases are TGTGCCAGCAGTTACTCGGAATTCGGCACTGAAGCTTTCTTT. Translating gives CASSYSEFGTEAFF. The chain employs TRBV6-2 or TRBV6-3 and TRBJ1-1, with D hard to call. Germline V gene sequence: CDR1 MNHEY, CDR2 SVGEGT. V was clipped by 0 bases and J by 4 bases, with 9 bases between them. The CDR3 length is 14 residues.

The chain uses TRBV12-3 or TRBV12-4 and TRBJ2-2; the match to TRBD1 covers 9 bases. V was pared by 7 bases and J by 6 bases, with 12 bases of the junction left unmatched. The CDR3 is 16 amino acids. CDR3 coding DNA: TGTGCCAGCAAGCCCCCGGGACAGGGATTCGCCGGGGAGCTGTTTTTT. It encodes CASKPPGQGFAGELFF.

The rearrangement uses TRBV7-8 and TRBJ2-5; 13 bases agree with TRBD2. The CDR3 extends over 18 amino acids. CDR1 and CDR2 from the germline V gene are SGHVS and FQNEAQ. The V gene end was trimmed by 1 base and the J gene end by 2 bases; junction bases not matched to a gene: 7. DNA for the CDR3: TGTGCCAGCAGCTTAGTAACTAGCGGGGGGGCGGGGCAAGAGACCCAGTACTTC. Translation: CASSLVTSGGAGQETQYF. The whole variable domain, filled in from reference TRBV7-8 and TRBJ2-5, reads GAGVSQSPRYKVAKRGQDVALRCDPISGHVSLFWYQQALGQGPEFLTYFQNEAQLDKSGLPSDRFFAERPEGSVSTLKIQRTQQEDSAVYLCASSLVTSGGAGQETQYFGPGTRLLVL.

The V call is TRBV3-1, the J call TRBJ2-1; tentatively, D is TRBD2 (6 bases). The length of the CDR3 is 18 residues. V lost 7 bases and J lost 0, with 22 bases in between. Germline V lookup: CDR1 LGHDT, CDR2 YNNKEL (reference sequence). CDR3 in amino acids: CASNLGGFSGLSYNEQFF. The CDR3 DNA sequence: TGTGCCAGCAACCTAGGTGGATTTAGCGGTCTCTCCTACAATGAGCAGTTCTTC.

This clonotype has just a few counts. This CDR3 is CASSPGTSGTDTQYF. As DNA, the CDR3 is TGTGCCAGCAGTCCTGGGACTAGCGGCACAGATACGCAGTATTTT. The rearrangement joins TRBV6-5 to TRBJ2-3, with 10 bases matching TRBD2. Germline values: CDR1 MNHEY, CDR2 SVGAGI. The CDR3 is made up of 15 amino acids. V gave up 5 bases and J gave up 1 base; unmatched junction bases: 3.

The rearrangement uses TRBV7-3 and TRBJ2-2, with D possibly TRBD2 on 5 matching bases. The germline CDR1 and CDR2 sequences are SGHTA and FQGTGA. Trimming pared 0 bases from V and 4 bases from J, leaving 9 bases between. The CDR3 is made up of 15 amino acids. The CDR3 sequence: CASSLTGVGTGELFF. As DNA, the CDR3 is TGTGCCAGCAGCTTAACCGGGGTCGGCACCGGGGAGCTGTTTTTT.

This chain connects TRBV7-2 to TRBJ2-1, with D perhaps matching TRBD2 (6 bases). The V end was cut by 0 bases, the J end by 0 bases, with 9 bases between. CDR3 length: 16 amino acids. Germline V gene lookup returns CDR1 SGHTA and CDR2 FQGNSA. CDR3 amino acids: CASSLAGTRSYNEQFF. The CDR3 DNA sequence: TGTGCCAGCAGCTTAGCCGGGACTCGCTCCTACAATGAGCAGTTCTTC.

This clonotype was recorded once. The CDR3 DNA reads as TGTGCCAGTAGCGGAGGGAGGGAGACCCAGTACTTC. Encoded protein: CASSGGRETQYF. The chain links TRBV19 to TRBJ2-5, with D tentatively TRBD2 (6 bases). Between the trimmed V and J ends, which lost 6 bases and 5 bases, there was a span of 10 bases. Germline lookup yields CDR1 LNHDA and CDR2 SQIVND (reference sequence). The CDR3 is made up of 12 amino acids.